This TCR beta chain was recovered during a study of T cell responses to AZD1222 COVID-19 vaccine. TCRdb's table, derived via immunoSEQ multiplex PCR, lists solely in-frame clones and lacks some. The sample has roughly 200,000 clones; 93% are singletons. V dropped 5 bases and J dropped 2; count of bases not matched to a gene: 3. In germline, CDR1 is SGHNT, CDR2 YENEEA. The length of the CDR3 is 16 residues. This specimen consisted of peripheral blood, obtained on day 0 of MenACWY control vaccination. This TCR was recovered from an adult in good health. The rearrangement joins TRBV11-3 to TRBJ2-1; 13 positions match TRBD2. CDR3 bases: TGTGCCAGCAGCAAGACTAGCGGGGGGCCCTACAATGAGCAGTTCTTC. This encodes CASSKTSGGPYNEQFF. Combining the CDR3 with reference TRBV11-3 and TRBJ2-1 gives the whole variable domain EAGVVQSPRYKIIEKKQPVAFWCNPISGHNTLYWYLQNLGQGPELLIRYENEEAVDDSQLPKDRFSAERLKGVDSTLKIQPAELGDSAVYLCASSKTSGGPYNEQFFGPGTRLTVL.